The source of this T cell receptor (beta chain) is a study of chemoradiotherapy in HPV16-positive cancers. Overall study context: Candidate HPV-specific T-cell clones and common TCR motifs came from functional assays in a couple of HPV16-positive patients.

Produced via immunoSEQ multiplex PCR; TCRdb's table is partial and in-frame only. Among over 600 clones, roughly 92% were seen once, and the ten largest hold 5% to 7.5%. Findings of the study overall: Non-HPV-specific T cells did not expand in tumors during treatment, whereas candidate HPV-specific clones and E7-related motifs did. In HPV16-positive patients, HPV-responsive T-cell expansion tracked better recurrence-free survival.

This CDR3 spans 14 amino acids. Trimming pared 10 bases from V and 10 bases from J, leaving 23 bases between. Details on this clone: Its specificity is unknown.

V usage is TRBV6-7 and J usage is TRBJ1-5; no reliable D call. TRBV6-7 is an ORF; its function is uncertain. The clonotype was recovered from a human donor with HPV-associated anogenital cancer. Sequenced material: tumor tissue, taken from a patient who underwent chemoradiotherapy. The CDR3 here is CANPRQVDLIPQHF. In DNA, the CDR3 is TGTGCCAACCCGAGGCAGGTTGACTTAATTCCCCAGCATTTT.